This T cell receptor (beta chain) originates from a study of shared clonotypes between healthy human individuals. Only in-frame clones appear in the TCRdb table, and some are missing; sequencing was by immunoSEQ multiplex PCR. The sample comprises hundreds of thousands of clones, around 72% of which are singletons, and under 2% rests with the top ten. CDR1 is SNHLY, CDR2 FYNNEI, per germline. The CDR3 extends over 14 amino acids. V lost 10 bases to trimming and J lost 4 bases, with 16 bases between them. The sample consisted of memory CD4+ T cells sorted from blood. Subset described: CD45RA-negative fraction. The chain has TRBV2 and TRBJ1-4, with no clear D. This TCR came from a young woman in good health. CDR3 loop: CATASWQFNEKLFF. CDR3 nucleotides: TGTGCCACAGCAAGCTGGCAGTTTAATGAAAAACTGTTTTTT.